What follows is one T cell receptor beta chain and its context. As yet, its antigen is unknown. The data were obtained in a study of OX40 agonist ivuxolimab in advanced cancers. Study-wide context: Age averaged 60 years (range roughly 23 to 79), and 82.7% were male. Study-level results: Averaged across samples, CD8+ T cells carried more expanded clones than CD4+ did.

Repertoires were generated with immunoSEQ multiplex PCR, while TCRdb's copy carries only in-frame clones and drops some. This repertoire shows 45,000 to 65,000 clones, 86% found once; its top ten account for 6% to 8%. V lost 3 bases, J lost 1 base, and 13 bases lay in between. The CDR3 extends over 17 amino acids. CDR1 and CDR2 (germline): MNHNS, SASEGT. The sequence was obtained from an adult with an advanced solid tumor such as melanoma, head and neck, liver or kidney cancer. Specimen: CD4+ or CD8+ T cells sorted from blood, collected in a trial of the OX40 agonist ivuxolimab. The V and J genes are TRBV6-1 and TRBJ2-6; tentatively, D is TRBD2 (6 bases). DNA for the CDR3: TGTGCCAGCAGTGACGGGAGAAGATTTTCTGGGGCCAACGTCCTGACTTTC. It translates to CASSDGRRFSGANVLTF.